This TCR beta chain originates from a study of cytomegalovirus exposure and HLA in healthy donors. Points on this clone: Its antigen remains unknown.

PCR was performed using 60 Vbeta and 13 Jbeta primers. The repertoire was sequenced with immunoSEQ multiplex PCR; TCRdb's copy has only in-frame clones and lacks some. The data hold 150,000 to 200,000 clones, with roughly 80% observed a single time. With 5 bases clipped from V and 6 bases from J, the junction kept 13 bases outside the gene matches. Per the germline V gene, CDR1 is SEHNR and CDR2 is FQNEAQ (reference sequence). The CDR3 loop spans 17 amino acids. The study, taken as a whole, reports: The investigators catalogued some 150 TCR beta chains as cytomegalovirus-associated.

The specimen sequenced was PBMCs. This receptor was taken from a female donor in good health and CMV-seronegative. This chain joins TRBV7-9 and TRBJ2-4; 10 bases align to TRBD2. The CDR3 spells CASSPMLSGTSVNIQYF. The CDR3 region has the DNA TGTGCCAGCAGCCCCATGTTGTCCGGGACTAGCGTAAACATTCAGTACTTC.